This T cell receptor beta chain was identified in a study of graft-versus-host responses after intestinal transplantation. The wider study: In this cohort, recipients had multivisceral, liver-intestinal, or isolated intestinal transplants. The whole recipient group had anti-thymocyte globulin induction followed by tacrolimus and steroids for 2 to 3 years.

Germline assignment: CDR1 KGHSH and CDR2 LQKENI. The CDR3 has 15 amino acids. Trimming removed 0 bases at V and 4 bases at J, with 12 bases between. Generated by immunoSEQ multiplex PCR, the TCRdb table keeps only in-frame clones and is missing some. The sample lists 20,000 or so clones, 75% to 90% occurring once. Here the sequenced sample was PBMCs, taken approximately 450 days after intestinal transplant. This sequence joins TRBV18 and TRBJ2-5, with D perhaps TRBD1 (5 bases). This TCR was recovered from a human patient who received an intestinal transplant, so some T cells may come from the graft donor. This CDR3 is CASSPPGTTGETQYF. Written as DNA, the CDR3 is TGTGCCAGCTCACCACCGGGAACTACAGGAGAGACCCAGTACTTC.